Below, 8 T cell receptor beta chains from the same sample are listed, as sequenced in a study of blood T cell repertoires in COVID-19. The repertoire was sequenced with immunoSEQ multiplex PCR; TCRdb's copy has only in-frame clones and lacks some. The data show about 63,000 clones, with 88% seen just once and around 4.5% held by the top ten. Sequenced material: peripheral blood. These receptors all come from a human donor in a cohort sampled during active COVID-19.

The V call is TRBV28, the J call TRBJ1-3; D uncertain. The CDR3 sequence is 16 residues long. Germline CDR1 is MDHEN and CDR2 is SYDVKM. V was pared by 6 bases and J by 0 bases, with 15 bases between. The CDR3 is CASRHKRSSSGNTIYF. In nucleotides, the CDR3 is TGTGCCAGCAGACACAAGAGGTCAAGCTCTGGAAACACCATATATTTT.

The chain links TRBV28 to TRBJ2-7, with 10 bases lining up with TRBD2. The CDR3 spans 14 residues. Per germline, CDR1 MDHEN and CDR2 SYDVKM. V was pared by 5 bases and J by 2 bases, with 3 bases of the junction left unmatched. CDR3 loop: CASSNSGGAYEQYF. CDR3 sequence (DNA): TGTGCCAGCAGTAACAGCGGGGGGGCCTACGAGCAGTACTTC.

This clone was counted only a few times. The chain has TRBV10-2 and TRBJ2-7; 9 bases agree with TRBD1. This CDR3 is built from 16 residues. From germline, CDR1 is WSHSY and CDR2 SAAADI. Unmatched junction bases numbered 11, after V lost 5 bases and J lost 3 bases. Here the CDR3 DNA reads TGCGCCAGCAGTATAACCGGGACAGGGTCCCTCTACGAGCAGTACTTC. Its protein is CASSITGTGSLYEQYF.

Written as DNA, the CDR3 is TGCAGCGTAGGGAGTTCGAACACCGGGGAGCTGTTTTTT. Translated: CSVGSSNTGELFF. This chain links TRBV29-1 with TRBJ2-2, with TRBD2 as a possible D gene (5 bases). Between the trimmed V and J ends, which lost 6 bases and 0 bases, there was a span of 8 bases. Germline V gene data show CDR1 as SQVTM and CDR2 as ANQGSEA. This CDR3 is 13 amino acids long.

The chain joins TRBV11-3 to TRBJ2-7, with TRBD1 matching over 10 bases. The CDR3 is 15 amino acids. V trimming: 1 base; J trimming: 1 base; junction bases outside the gene matches: 1. CDR1 SGHNT and CDR2 YENEEA come from the germline V gene. The CDR3 sequence: CASSLGQGASYEQYF. CDR3 sequence (DNA): TGTGCCAGCAGCTTAGGACAGGGGGCTTCCTACGAGCAGTACTTC.

V is TRBV11-2 and J is TRBJ2-5; possibly TRBD2 for D (5 bases). This CDR3 comprises 13 residues. Trimming removed 7 bases from V and 2 bases from J, with 11 bases in between. Germline CDR1 SGHAT, CDR2 FQNNGV. The CDR3 loop is CASTGLTQETQYF. The CDR3, as DNA: TGTGCCAGCACTGGACTTACTCAAGAGACCCAGTACTTC.

The rearrangement uses TRBV2 and TRBJ2-2; TRBD2 aligns across 8 bases. The CDR3 is made up of 15 amino acids. The junction had 7 bases not matched to a gene; V was cut back by 7 bases and J by 3 bases. Germline V gene sequence: CDR1 SNHLY, CDR2 FYNNEI. The CDR3 DNA reads as TGTGCCAGCAAATTTATTAGCGGGGACACCGGGGAGCTGTTTTTT. This gives the protein CASKFISGDTGELFF.

The chain carries TRBV7-3 and TRBJ2-2; D unclear. Germline V gene sequence: CDR1 SGHTA, CDR2 FQGTGA. This CDR3 has 14 residues. V was cut by 3 bases and J by 6 bases, with 11 bases left in between. CDR3 nucleotide sequence: TGTGCCAGCAGCTTCGCAGGCAATTCCGGGGAGCTGTTTTTT. Residues: CASSFAGNSGELFF.